This T cell receptor beta chain was sequenced in a study of T cell responses to AZD1222 COVID-19 vaccine. Measured with immunoSEQ multiplex PCR; TCRdb has only the in-frame clones, and not every one. The sample has 95,000 to 150,000 clones, 75% to 90% seen once. This clonotype originated in an adult in good health. This specimen consisted of peripheral blood, obtained on day 0 of AZD1222 vaccination.

The CDR3 loop is CASSSDRGGYNEQFF. The CDR3 region has the DNA TGTGCCAGCAGCTCGGACAGGGGCGGATACAATGAGCAGTTCTTC. The rearrangement links TRBV6-5 to TRBJ2-1; 9 bases map to TRBD1. CDR3 length equals 15 residues. Germline assignment: CDR1 MNHEY and CDR2 SVGAGI. With V trimmed by 6 bases and J by 4 bases, 7 bases remained unmatched.